The rows below give T cell receptor beta chains drawn from one sample of a study of identical twins. One entry per CDR3 protein, called by TCRdb with MiXCR from the 5' RACE reads. The table lists 450,000 to 500,000 distinct CDR3 sequences, 13% to 15% of them singletons. This sample also appeared in a second study, on yellow fever vaccine responses in identical twins.

Sequencing was done on a sample of CD4+ T cells sorted from blood. The receptors derive from a woman aged 18-30 years in good health. The conserved cysteine and the conserved F or W are not part of the CDR3 here. Not all rows give a size; the values are once, few, many and, for expanded clones, a class.

ASSLDTRDPYQYSNQPQH TRBJ1-5 TRBV5-1 many
ASLQGDFFASSTDTQY TRBJ2-3 TRBV5-1 NA
ASSPGLAGVSYEQY TRBJ2-7 TRBV5-1 NA
ASSQDPGVAKNIQY TRBJ2-4 TRBV3-1 few
ASTNTGTGGYNEQF TRBJ2-1 TRBV11-2 once
ASSYRGWESGANVLT TRBJ2-6 TRBV27 NA
ASSLGARTSGSGELF TRBJ2-2 TRBV7-6 NA
ASSERRAGELF TRBJ2-2 TRBV6-1 many
ASSLAAGLSNEKLF TRBJ1-4 TRBV7-2 NA
SAPTLEKLF TRBJ1-4 TRBV20-1 few
AISQETSGSFADTQY TRBJ2-3 TRBV2 NA
ASSTGQSSTDTQY TRBJ2-3 TRBV5-1 few
ASSQDRRTDTQY TRBJ2-3 TRBV7-9 many
ATSRERMWGSGELF TRBJ2-2 TRBV15 NA
AWSRGGSSYNEQF TRBJ2-1 TRBV30 few
ARRAEYNSPLH TRBJ1-6 TRBV30 few
ASIPGTSAYEQY TRBJ2-7 TRBV28 few
ASSYGTSFYNEQF TRBJ2-1 TRBV6-2/TRBV6-3 once
ASSFLTGLYNEQF TRBJ2-1 TRBV12-3/TRBV12-4 many
AIKGGNTEAF TRBJ1-1 TRBV10-3 few
ASSERTGTVNTGELF TRBJ2-2 TRBV2 few
ASSPTGLAGGPFSSYNEQF TRBJ2-1 TRBV7-6 NA
ASSLGQGMSYNEQF TRBJ2-1 TRBV7-9 NA
ASRFPGGASTDTQY TRBJ2-3 TRBV12-3/TRBV12-4 NA
ASRVSTDTQY TRBJ2-3 TRBV5-1 few
ASSSPGRSSYEQY TRBJ2-7 TRBV7-2 few
ASSLDRSGGKLF TRBJ1-4 TRBV5-1 few
SAPGPEATEAF TRBJ1-1 TRBV20-1 NA
ASRGGPKDGELF TRBJ2-2 TRBV7-3 NA
ASSLGDRSAYEQY TRBJ2-7 TRBV5-8 few
ASSPLDQGQGAYNEQF TRBJ2-1 TRBV12-3/TRBV12-4 NA
SARSGTGISGANVLT TRBJ2-6 TRBV20-1 few
SARDHVRREAGEKLF TRBJ1-4 TRBV20-1 NA
ASSIRTGLENTGELF TRBJ2-2 TRBV5-1 NA
ASSSPTATYEQY TRBJ2-7 TRBV28 NA
SFSNLVNNEQF TRBJ2-1 TRBV20-1 few
ASSVTHTDTQY TRBJ2-3 TRBV19 many
SAPSVRADEQF TRBJ2-1 TRBV20-1 few
ASGKGQGGLSEQF TRBJ2-1 TRBV6-1 few
ASSYAGHTQY TRBJ2-3 TRBV6-2/TRBV6-3 few
ASSHLLENTDTQY TRBJ2-3 TRBV7-2 many
ASSQEGQRYEQY TRBJ2-7 TRBV3-1 few
AWSSNEKLF TRBJ1-4 TRBV30 few
ASSLGGIGDEQY TRBJ2-7 TRBV5-1 few
ASSSLAREQF TRBJ2-1 TRBV12-3/TRBV12-4 few
SVAPGQGEQETQY TRBJ2-5 TRBV29-1 many
ASSYTSASGRNEQF TRBJ2-1 TRBV6-5 NA
ASSEAGGQF TRBJ2-1 TRBV25-1 NA
ASSPYSGTGSYEQY TRBJ2-7 TRBV19 NA
ASSYRDRGSDTQY TRBJ2-3 TRBV7-6 NA
ASRGDSRETQY TRBJ2-5 TRBV2 NA
ASSFPRDYGYT TRBJ1-2 TRBV12-3/TRBV12-4 many
AISGHPGNEQF TRBJ2-1 TRBV10-3 few
ASSRAPGTSYYEQY TRBJ2-7 TRBV3-1 NA
ASRGAGTDTQY TRBJ2-3 TRBV2 few
SQGVDTQY TRBJ2-3 TRBV20-1 NA
SAPRGGESYEQY TRBJ2-7 TRBV20-1 NA
SASPRGAETQY TRBJ2-5 TRBV20-1 few
ASSPRDRGSETQY TRBJ2-5 TRBV19 NA